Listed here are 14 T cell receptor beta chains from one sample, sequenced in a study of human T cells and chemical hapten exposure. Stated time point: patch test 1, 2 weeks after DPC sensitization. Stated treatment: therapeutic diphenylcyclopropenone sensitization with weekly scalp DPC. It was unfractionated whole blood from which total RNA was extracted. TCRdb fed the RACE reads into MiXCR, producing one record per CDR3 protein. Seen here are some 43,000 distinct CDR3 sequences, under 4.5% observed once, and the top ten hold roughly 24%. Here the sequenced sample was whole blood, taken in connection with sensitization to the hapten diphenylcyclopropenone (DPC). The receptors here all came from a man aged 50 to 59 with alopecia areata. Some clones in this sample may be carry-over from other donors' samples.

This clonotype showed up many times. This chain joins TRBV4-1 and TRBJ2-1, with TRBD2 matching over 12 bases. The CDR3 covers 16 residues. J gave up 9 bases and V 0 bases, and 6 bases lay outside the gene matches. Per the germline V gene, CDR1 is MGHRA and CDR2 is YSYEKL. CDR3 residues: CASSQDETSGRREQFF. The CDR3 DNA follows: TGCGCCAGCAGCCAAGATGAGACTAGCGGGAGACGTGAGCAGTTCTTC.

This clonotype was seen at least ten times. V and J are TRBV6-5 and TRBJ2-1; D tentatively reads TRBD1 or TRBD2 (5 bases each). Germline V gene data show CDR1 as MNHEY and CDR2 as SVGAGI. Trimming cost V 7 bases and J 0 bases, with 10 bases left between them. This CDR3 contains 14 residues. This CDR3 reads CASTPGRSYNEQFF. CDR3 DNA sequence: TGTGCCAGCACCCCGGGACGCTCCTACAATGAGCAGTTCTTC.

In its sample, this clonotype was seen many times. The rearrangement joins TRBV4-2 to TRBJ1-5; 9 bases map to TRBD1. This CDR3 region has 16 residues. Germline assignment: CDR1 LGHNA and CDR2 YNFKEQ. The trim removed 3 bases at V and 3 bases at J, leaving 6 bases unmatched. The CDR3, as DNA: TGTGCCAGCAGCCATGCGGGACAGGGCACCAATCAGCCCCAGCATTTT. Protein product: CASSHAGQGTNQPQHF.

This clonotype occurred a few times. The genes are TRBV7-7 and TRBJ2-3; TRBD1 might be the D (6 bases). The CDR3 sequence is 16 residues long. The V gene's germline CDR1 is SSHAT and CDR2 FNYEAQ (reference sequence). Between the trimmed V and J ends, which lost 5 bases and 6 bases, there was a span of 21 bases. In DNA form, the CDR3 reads TGTGCCAGCAGCCGTCTCATGGACAGCCCCCCGGATACGCAGTATTTT. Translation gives CASSRLMDSPPDTQYF.

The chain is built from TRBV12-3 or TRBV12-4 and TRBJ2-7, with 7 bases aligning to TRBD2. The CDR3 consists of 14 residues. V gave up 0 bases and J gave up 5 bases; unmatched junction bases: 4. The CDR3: CASSLAGGPHEQYF. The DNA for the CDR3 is TGTGCCAGCAGTTTAGCGGGAGGGCCCCACGAGCAGTACTTC.

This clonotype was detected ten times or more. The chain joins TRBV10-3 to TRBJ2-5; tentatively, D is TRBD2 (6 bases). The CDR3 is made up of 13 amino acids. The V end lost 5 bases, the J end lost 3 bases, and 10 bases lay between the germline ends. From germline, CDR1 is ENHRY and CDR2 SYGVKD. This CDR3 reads CAISSSGEETQYF. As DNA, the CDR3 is TGTGCCATCAGTTCCTCGGGGGAAGAGACCCAGTACTTC.

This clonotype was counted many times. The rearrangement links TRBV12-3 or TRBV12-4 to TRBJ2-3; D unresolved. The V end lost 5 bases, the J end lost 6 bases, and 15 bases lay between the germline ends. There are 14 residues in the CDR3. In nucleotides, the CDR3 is TGTGCCAGCAGTCCGGGCCTCGGATCTGATACGCAGTATTTT. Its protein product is CASSPGLGSDTQYF.

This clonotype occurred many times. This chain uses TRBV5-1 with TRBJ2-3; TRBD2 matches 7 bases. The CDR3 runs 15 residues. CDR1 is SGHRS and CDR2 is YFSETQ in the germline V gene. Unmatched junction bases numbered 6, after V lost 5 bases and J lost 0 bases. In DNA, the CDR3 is TGCGCCAGCAGGCTTACTAGCGAGAGCACAGATACGCAGTATTTT. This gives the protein CASRLTSESTDTQYF.

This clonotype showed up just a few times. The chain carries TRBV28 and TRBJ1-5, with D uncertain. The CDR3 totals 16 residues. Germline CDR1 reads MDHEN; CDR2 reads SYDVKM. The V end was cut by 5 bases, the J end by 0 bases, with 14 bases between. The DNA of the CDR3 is TGTGCCAGCAGTCGCACACAGAGGATTAGCAATCAGCCCCAGCATTTT. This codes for CASSRTQRISNQPQHF.

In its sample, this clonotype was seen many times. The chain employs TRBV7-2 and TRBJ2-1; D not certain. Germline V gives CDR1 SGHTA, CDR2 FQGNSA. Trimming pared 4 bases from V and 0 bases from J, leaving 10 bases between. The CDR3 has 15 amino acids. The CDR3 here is CASSSDGYSYNEQFF. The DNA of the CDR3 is TGTGCCAGCAGCTCGGACGGCTACTCCTACAATGAGCAGTTCTTC.

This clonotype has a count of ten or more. CDR3 sequence: CATSKEQGTDTQYF. As DNA, the CDR3 is TGTGCCACCAGCAAAGAGCAGGGCACAGATACGCAGTATTTT. This rearrangement joins TRBV15 to TRBJ2-3, with D hard to call. This CDR3 contains 14 residues. Deletions cut 4 bases from V and 1 base from J, with 9 bases between. Germline V gene data show CDR1 as LNHNV and CDR2 as YYDKDF (reference sequence).

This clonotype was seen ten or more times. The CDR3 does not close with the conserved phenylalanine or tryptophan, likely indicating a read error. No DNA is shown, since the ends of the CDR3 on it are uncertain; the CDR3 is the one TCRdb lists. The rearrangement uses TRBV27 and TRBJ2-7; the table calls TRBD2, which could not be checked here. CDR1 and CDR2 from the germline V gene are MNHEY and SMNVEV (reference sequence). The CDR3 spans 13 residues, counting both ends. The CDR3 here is CASSSIAPPGPPG.

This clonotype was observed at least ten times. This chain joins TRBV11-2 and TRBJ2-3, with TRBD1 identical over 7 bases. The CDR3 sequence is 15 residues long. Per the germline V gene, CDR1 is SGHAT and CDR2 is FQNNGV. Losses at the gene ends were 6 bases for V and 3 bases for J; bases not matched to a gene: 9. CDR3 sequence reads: CASSHAGGSTDTQYF. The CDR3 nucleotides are TGTGCCAGCAGTCATGCAGGGGGTAGTACAGATACGCAGTATTTT. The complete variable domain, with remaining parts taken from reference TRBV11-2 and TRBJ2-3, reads EAGVAQSPRYKIIEKRQSVAFWCNPISGHATLYWYQQILGQGPKLLIQFQNNGVVDDSQLPKDRFSAERLKGVDSTLKIQPAKLEDSAVYLCASSHAGGSTDTQYFGPGTRLTVL.

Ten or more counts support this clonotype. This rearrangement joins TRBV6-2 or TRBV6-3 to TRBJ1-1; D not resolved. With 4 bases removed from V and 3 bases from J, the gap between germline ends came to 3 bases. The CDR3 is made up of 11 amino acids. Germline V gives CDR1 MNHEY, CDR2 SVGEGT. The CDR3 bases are TGTGCCAGCAGTTGGGACACTGAAGCTTTCTTT. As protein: CASSWDTEAFF.